This T cell receptor (beta chain) was identified in a study of T cells after yellow fever vaccination. General study findings and limits: Post-booster repertoires again held most primary-vaccination clones (roughly 95% CD4, just under 90% CD8). One caveat is that FACS-sorted repertoires could contain abundant clonotypes contaminating from the bulk population.

Points on this clonotype: Its specificity is not known.

The CDR3 runs to 15 residues. Looked up from germline, CDR1 is MNHNS and CDR2 is SASEGT. V was pared by 7 bases and J by 1 base, with 14 bases between. TCRdb processed the 5' RACE reads anew with MiXCR; each CDR3 protein has one entry. Here the sample spans around 600,000 distinct CDR3 sequences, 12% being singletons. The sequence came from a man aged 25-45 years who received the YFV17D yellow fever vaccine. The input for sequencing was PBMCs, taken on the day of the yellow fever booster vaccination. V usage is TRBV6-1 and J usage is TRBJ1-3; D gene unclear. In nucleotides, the CDR3 is TGTGCCAGCACCACTCCCTTGGCTTCTGGAAACACCATATATTTT. Translation: CASTTPLASGNTIYF.